What follows are 2 T cell receptor beta chains derived from one specimen sequenced in a study of CD8 T cells in Susac syndrome. Random hexamers primed reverse transcription of about 0.5 to 1 ug RNA. One entry per CDR3 protein, called by TCRdb with MiXCR from the immunoSEQ multiplex PCR reads. The table includes 65,000 to 90,000 distinct CDR3 sequences, about 95% detected once. Sequenced material: CD8+ T cells from PBMCs. The receptors come from a human donor with multiple sclerosis.

This chain links TRBV25-1 with TRBJ1-3; D remains ambiguous. With 4 bases removed from V and 4 bases from J, the gap between germline ends came to 14 bases. This CDR3 has 15 amino acids. The germline V gene encodes CDR1 MGHDK and CDR2 SYGVNS. DNA for the CDR3: TGTGCCAGCAGTGGCCTGACGGGCGAAGGAAACACCATATATTTT. This gives the protein CASSGLTGEGNTIYF.

The chain couples TRBV12-3 or TRBV12-4 to TRBJ2-7; perhaps D is TRBD1 or TRBD2 (5 bases each). Deletions cut 3 bases from V and 1 base from J, with 22 bases between. The CDR3 loop spans 18 amino acids. The CDR3 DNA reads as TGTGCCAGCAGTTTCCCTTACGGGGAAGGGGTCCAATCCTACGAGCAGTACTTC. This sequence encodes CASSFPYGEGVQSYEQYF.